This T cell receptor beta chain came from a study of response to subunit inactivated influenza vaccine. Study-wide points: The authors offered the suggestion that each seasonal influenza vaccination recruits few new T cells.

V dropped 3 bases and J dropped 4; count of bases not matched to a gene: 2. The length of the CDR3 is 13 residues. Germline CDR1 is SQVTM and CDR2 is ANQGSEA. This clonotype was seen a handful of times. Its cognate antigen is unknown. TCRdb fed the RT-PCR reads into MiXCR, producing one record per CDR3 protein. This table holds 800,000 to 1,000,000 distinct CDR3 sequences, about 20% found once. The rearrangement joins TRBV29-1 to TRBJ1-2, with 10 bases aligning to TRBD1. This material consisted of PBMCs from blood, taken approximately 5 days after vaccination. This receptor was taken from a man in his fifties who received an inactivated influenza vaccine. The CDR3 sequence: CSVEGQGIYGYTF. DNA for the CDR3: TGCAGCGTTGAGGGACAGGGGATCTATGGCTACACCTTC.